This TCR beta chain was sequenced for a study of cytomegalovirus exposure and HLA in healthy donors. The PCR made use of 60 Vbeta and 13 Jbeta primers. Data came from immunoSEQ multiplex PCR; TCRdb stores just in-frame clones and leaves some out. In the table there are 130,000 to 150,000 clones, roughly 80% of which are singletons. Unmatched junction bases numbered 7, after V lost 5 bases and J lost 4 bases. Germline-derived CDR1 and CDR2 are MNHNY and SVGAGI (reference sequence). The CDR3 extends over 14 amino acids. Donors were ostensibly healthy at sampling, although undocumented immune exposures were probable.

Sequences were obtained from PBMCs. The rearrangement joins TRBV6-6 to TRBJ2-7; 8 bases map to TRBD1. This TCR was sampled from a female donor in good health and CMV-seronegative. CDR3 nucleotides: TGTGCCAGCAGTCGAGGACAGGGAAAATACGAGCAGTACTTC. Translated: CASSRGQGKYEQYF.